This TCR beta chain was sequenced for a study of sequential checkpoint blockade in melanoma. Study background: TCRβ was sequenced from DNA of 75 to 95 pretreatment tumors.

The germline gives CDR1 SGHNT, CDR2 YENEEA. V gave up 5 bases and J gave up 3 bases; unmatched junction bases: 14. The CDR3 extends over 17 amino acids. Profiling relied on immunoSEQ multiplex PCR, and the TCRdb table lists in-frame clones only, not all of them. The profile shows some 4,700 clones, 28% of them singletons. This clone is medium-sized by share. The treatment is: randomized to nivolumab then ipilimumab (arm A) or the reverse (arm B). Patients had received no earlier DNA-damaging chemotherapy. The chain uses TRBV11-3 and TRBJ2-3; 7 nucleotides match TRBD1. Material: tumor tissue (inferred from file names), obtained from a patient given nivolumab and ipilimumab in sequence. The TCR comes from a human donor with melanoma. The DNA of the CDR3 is TGTGCCAGCAGCCTAACAGGGGTACGAAGAAATACAGATACGCAGTATTTT. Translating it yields CASSLTGVRRNTDTQYF.